The clone carrying this TCR beta chain appeared many times. Its antigen is undetermined. CDR1 and CDR2 from the germline V gene are DFQATT and SNEGSKA (reference sequence). The trim removed 5 bases at V and 0 bases at J, leaving 4 bases unmatched. The CDR3 runs 13 residues. Across 18 months, stable Graves' hyperthyroidism was marked by no progression to ophthalmopathy. Thyroid ultrasound, orbital computed tomography, clinical symptoms, and serum thyroxine and TRAb underpinned diagnoses. TCR beta CDR3 regions were amplified from RNA transcripts. A set of HTBI primers served as the primers for a first-round RT-PCR of the TCR CDR3. Each CDR3 protein gets one entry after TCRdb re-called the multiplex PCR reads with MiXCR. The data show approximately 210,000 distinct CDR3 sequences, under 20% seen once. These data belong to a study of T cells in Graves' hyperthyroidism and ophthalmopathy. Study-wide findings and caveats: Ophthalmopathy was model-predicted a median about 6.9 months pre-onset.

The TCR was taken from a man aged 50-60 years with Graves' hyperthyroidism. The chain couples TRBV20-1 to TRBJ2-7; 7 bases agree with TRBD2. Material for sequencing was blood. The CDR3 loop is CSAPRTSSYEQYF. The CDR3 DNA reads as TGCAGTGCTCCAAGGACTAGCTCCTACGAGCAGTACTTC.